The 29 T cell receptor beta chains reported below all come from one sample, sequenced in a study of cytomegalovirus exposure and HLA in healthy donors. Libraries were prepared by immunoSEQ multiplex PCR; TCRdb keeps only in-frame clonotypes and omits some of them. The data contain about 240,000 clones, around 87% of them singletons. The sample taken for sequencing was PBMCs. The receptors here all came from a man between 18 and 35 years old in good health and CMV-seronegative.

The chain links TRBV4-3 to TRBJ2-7; D might be TRBD2 (5 bases). The CDR3 is made up of 15 amino acids. V shed 0 bases and J shed 3 bases, with 12 bases lying between them. Germline V lookup: CDR1 LGHNA, CDR2 YSLEER. CDR3 bases: TGCGCCAGCAGCCAAGATGGGAGATCTGGCTACGAGCAGTACTTC. It is translated as CASSQDGRSGYEQYF.

The gene calls are TRBV6-6 and TRBJ1-4; TRBD1 is a possible D gene (5 bases). Germline loops: CDR1 MNHNY, CDR2 SVGAGI (reference sequence). V lost 8 bases and J lost 8, with 12 bases in between. This CDR3 region has 12 residues. CDR3 sequence: CASRGGNEKLFF. CDR3 DNA sequence: TGTGCCAGCCGCGGGGGAAACGAAAAACTGTTTTTT.

This clone was observed a few times. This chain connects TRBV19 to TRBJ2-1, with 7 bases fitting TRBD2. Germline values: CDR1 LNHDA, CDR2 SQIVND (reference sequence). The V and J ends lost 10 bases and 3 bases, in that order; junction bases with no gene match: 6. The CDR3 totals 13 residues. The CDR3 sequence is CATHAGDYNEQFF. Here the CDR3 DNA reads TGTGCCACCCATGCGGGGGACTACAATGAGCAGTTCTTC.

This chain joins TRBV7-9 and TRBJ2-1; D is possibly TRBD2 (5 bases). The germline V and J ends were trimmed by 1 base and 4 bases, with 14 bases remaining between them. Germline CDR1 and CDR2: SEHNR and FQNEAQ (reference sequence). There are 16 residues in the CDR3. The CDR3 bases are TGTGCCAGCAGCTTAGGTTACAGCGGAATTTACAATGAGCAGTTCTTC. Translated: CASSLGYSGIYNEQFF.

This chain links TRBV9 with TRBJ2-1, with 8 bases matching TRBD2. V lost 3 bases to trimming and J lost 4 bases; unmatched junction nucleotides: 6. CDR1 and CDR2 (germline): SGDLS, YYNGEE. The CDR3 spans 15 residues. In DNA, the CDR3 is TGTGCCAGCAGCGCCACTAGCGGCGGTTACAATGAGCAGTTCTTC. Translated: CASSATSGGYNEQFF.

CDR3 in amino acids: CASSEGADTQYF. As DNA, the CDR3 is TGTGCCAGCAGTGAAGGAGCAGATACGCAGTATTTT. The J gene is TRBJ2-3, the V gene TRBV6-1, with D unclear. The germline V gene has CDR1 MNHNS and CDR2 SASEGT. The germline V and J ends were trimmed by 1 base and 4 bases, with 3 bases remaining between them. This CDR3 contains 12 residues.

The V and J genes are TRBV9 and TRBJ2-5, with 8 nucleotides matching TRBD2. V lost 6 bases and J lost 4; bases outside the gene matches: 8. Germline assignment: CDR1 SGDLS and CDR2 YYNGEE. The CDR3 is made up of 14 amino acids. The CDR3 DNA sequence: TGTGCCAGCAATACGGGGGGGAACCGAGAGACCCAGTACTTC. Translated: CASNTGGNRETQYF.

The chain joins TRBV5-4 to TRBJ2-1; a weak D match, TRBD1 (6 bases). The V and J ends lost 0 bases and 8 bases respectively, with 6 bases between them. The CDR3 has 12 amino acids. Germline V gene lookup returns CDR1 SGHNT and CDR2 YYREEE (reference sequence). The DNA for the CDR3 is TGTGCCAGCAGCTTGGACAGGGATGAGCAGTTCTTC. Its translation is CASSLDRDEQFF.

This clone was counted once. This chain uses TRBV5-1 with TRBJ2-1, with 7 bases that match TRBD2. CDR1 and CDR2 (germline): SGHRS, YFSETQ. V lost 4 bases and J lost 5; bases outside the gene matches: 12. CDR3 length: 16 amino acids. This CDR3 reads CASSPWPPSGHNEQFF. The CDR3, as DNA: TGCGCCAGCAGCCCATGGCCCCCTAGCGGACACAATGAGCAGTTCTTC.

The chain has TRBV18 and TRBJ2-1; 9 nucleotides match TRBD1. Germline loops: CDR1 KGHSH, CDR2 LQKENI. This CDR3 is built from 12 residues. The V segment lost 4 bases and the J segment 10 bases; nucleotides outside the gene matches: 2. The CDR3 reads CASSLGQGEQFF. The CDR3 DNA reads TGTGCCAGCTCACTCGGACAGGGGGAGCAGTTCTTC.

This clone was observed a single time. The rearrangement joins TRBV7-9 to TRBJ1-5; weak D call: TRBD1 (6 bases). Trimming cost V 3 bases and J 4 bases, with 13 bases left between them. CDR1 SEHNR and CDR2 FQNEAQ come from the germline V gene (reference sequence). The CDR3 has 15 amino acids. The CDR3 DNA reads as TGTGCCAGCAGCTTCAACGGGGACATTAATCAGCCCCAGCATTTT. Translating gives CASSFNGDINQPQHF.

The chain links TRBV6-5 to TRBJ1-4; weak D call: TRBD1 (5 bases). The CDR3 has 15 amino acids. Germline V gene lookup returns CDR1 MNHEY and CDR2 SVGAGI. Trimming removed 5 bases at V and 4 bases at J, with 14 bases between. CDR3 nucleotides: TGTGCCAGCAGTCGGAGGGGTTCGGGTAATGAAAAACTGTTTTTT. As protein: CASSRRGSGNEKLFF.

The chain combines TRBV4-3 with TRBJ2-5, with TRBD2 matching 11 bases. Looked up from germline, CDR1 is LGHNA and CDR2 is YSLEER. V lost 0 bases and J lost 4; bases outside the gene matches: 7. The CDR3 has 17 amino acids. As DNA, the CDR3 is TGCGCCAGCAGCCAAGAACTTCCTAGCGGGAGGAGAGAGACCCAGTACTTC. This translates into CASSQELPSGRRETQYF.

V is TRBV4-3 and J is TRBJ1-6, with D hard to call. This CDR3 spans 13 amino acids. V lost 0 bases and J lost 7, with 4 bases in between. Per the germline V gene, CDR1 is LGHNA and CDR2 is YSLEER. The CDR3 DNA reads TGCGCCAGCAGCCAAGATCAGAATTCACCCCTCCACTTT. It yields the protein CASSQDQNSPLHF.

V and J are TRBV5-3 and TRBJ2-7, with 8 bases aligning to TRBD1. TRBV5-3 is treated as an ORF (open reading frame) with a function not yet certain. The CDR3 is made up of 15 amino acids. The junction had 11 bases not matched to a gene; V was cut back by 4 bases and J by 5 bases. The CDR3 spells CARSHPDRARDEQYF. For the CDR3, the DNA is TGTGCCAGAAGCCACCCGGACAGGGCGAGAGACGAGCAGTACTTC.

The V gene is TRBV5-1, the J gene TRBJ2-5; 13 bases are a match to TRBD2. The CDR3 loop spans 16 amino acids. V was pared by 0 bases and J by 3 bases, with 2 bases of the junction left unmatched. Germline CDR1 is SGHRS and CDR2 is YFSETQ. CDR3 in amino acids: CASSLGLAGGEETQYF. The CDR3 DNA reads TGCGCCAGCAGCTTGGGACTAGCGGGAGGAGAAGAGACCCAGTACTTC.

This chain connects TRBV7-9 to TRBJ2-1; D perhaps matches TRBD2 (5 bases). Germline V gene lookup returns CDR1 SEHNR and CDR2 FQNEAQ (reference sequence). CDR3 size: 14 residues. With 3 bases removed from V and 8 bases from J, the gap between germline ends came to 14 bases. The CDR3 sequence: CASSFQQSADEQFF. CDR3 DNA sequence: TGTGCCAGCAGCTTTCAACAGTCAGCGGATGAGCAGTTCTTC.

This chain links TRBV10-3 with TRBJ2-5, with D hard to call. V lost 3 bases and J 2 bases, leaving 7 bases between the germline ends. CDR1 and CDR2 from the germline V gene are ENHRY and SYGVKD. This CDR3 region has 13 residues. CDR3 nucleotide sequence: TGTGCCATCAGTGACGAGATTCAAGAGACCCAGTACTTC. Protein: CAISDEIQETQYF.

V usage is TRBV19 and J usage is TRBJ2-3, with 10 nucleotides matching TRBD1. Losses at the gene ends were 1 base for V and 1 base for J; bases not matched to a gene: 2. The CDR3 loop spans 16 amino acids. CDR1 LNHDA and CDR2 SQIVND come from the germline V gene (reference sequence). CDR3 coding DNA: TGTGCCAGTAGTATAGTTGGGACAGGGGGCACAGATACGCAGTATTTT. It is translated as CASSIVGTGGTDTQYF.

The chain employs TRBV11-2 and TRBJ2-7; 7 bases are shared with TRBD2. Germline CDR1 and CDR2: SGHAT and FQNNGV. The CDR3 loop spans 15 amino acids. V was clipped by 6 bases and J by 2 bases; unmatched bases: 10. CDR3 DNA sequence: TGTGCCAGCAGGCTGGGGAGGGGCCTGACCTACGAGCAGTACTTC. Protein sequence: CASRLGRGLTYEQYF.

The rearrangement links TRBV30 to TRBJ2-2, with D possibly matching TRBD1 (5 bases). The CDR3 extends over 11 amino acids. Germline CDR1 is GTSNPN and CDR2 is SVGIG (reference sequence). Trimming took off 0 bases at V and 10 bases at J, with 6 bases between the two ends. CDR3 region: CAWSVQEELFF. Written as DNA, the CDR3 is TGTGCCTGGAGTGTACAGGAGGAGCTGTTTTTT.

The J gene is TRBJ2-2, the V gene TRBV18; 8 bases match TRBD1. CDR3 length: 13 amino acids. The germline gives CDR1 KGHSH, CDR2 LQKENI. V dropped 6 bases and J dropped 5; count of bases not matched to a gene: 2. CDR3 in amino acids: CASSDRATGELFF. In DNA, the CDR3 is TGTGCCAGCTCGGACAGGGCAACCGGGGAGCTGTTTTTT.

The chain links TRBV7-2 to TRBJ2-5, with D possibly matching TRBD2 (6 bases). V lost 5 bases and J 4 bases, leaving 11 bases between the germline ends. CDR1 and CDR2 from the germline V gene are SGHTA and FQGNSA. The CDR3 consists of 13 residues. The CDR3 spells CASSLSGVETQYF. CDR3 coding DNA: TGTGCCAGCAGCCTTAGCGGCGTAGAGACCCAGTACTTC.

The chain has TRBV4-3 and TRBJ2-1, with no clear D. V was clipped by 4 bases and J by 2 bases, with 12 bases between them. Germline V gene lookup returns CDR1 LGHNA and CDR2 YSLEER. The CDR3 length is 15 residues. CDR3 sequence reads: CASSPGSTAYNEQFF. CDR3 sequence (DNA): TGCGCCAGCAGCCCCGGGTCTACCGCCTACAATGAGCAGTTCTTC.

V and J are TRBV2 and TRBJ2-7, with 10 bases lining up with TRBD2. The germline gives CDR1 SNHLY, CDR2 FYNNEI. The CDR3 covers 16 residues. V was pared by 4 bases and J by 2 bases, with 8 bases of the junction left unmatched. CDR3 region: CASSGGALAGAYEQYF. CDR3 nucleotides: TGTGCCAGCAGTGGGGGGGCCCTAGCGGGGGCCTACGAGCAGTACTTC.

This clone was recorded a few times. The rearrangement links TRBV7-9 to TRBJ1-2; D uncertain. Per the germline V gene, CDR1 is SEHNR and CDR2 is FQNEAQ (reference sequence). The CDR3 contains 9 residues. V was shortened by 6 bases and J by 11 bases, with 7 bases between the two germline ends. The CDR3 reads CASSASYTF. CDR3 DNA sequence: TGTGCCAGCAGTGCGTCTTACACCTTC.

The rearrangement joins TRBV5-4 to TRBJ1-2; TRBD1 aligns across 9 bases. The germline CDR1 and CDR2 sequences are SGHNT and YYREEE (reference sequence). CDR3 size: 14 residues. Unmatched junction bases numbered 0, after V lost 0 bases and J lost 3 bases. CDR3 sequence reads: CASSLGDRDYGYTF. CDR3 in DNA: TGTGCCAGCAGCTTGGGGGACAGGGACTATGGCTACACCTTC.

V is TRBV2 and J is TRBJ2-1; TRBD2 might be the D (5 bases). The CDR3 has 16 amino acids. The V and J ends lost 8 bases and 3 bases respectively, with 20 bases between them. Germline loops: CDR1 SNHLY, CDR2 FYNNEI. The CDR3 DNA is TGTGCCAGCCAACTCGAGCCGGGGAACCTCTACAATGAGCAGTTCTTC. Its translation is CASQLEPGNLYNEQFF.

The chain uses TRBV10-3 and TRBJ2-7; TRBD1 matches 9 bases. Germline V CDR1 and CDR2: ENHRY, SYGVKD. The CDR3 totals 14 residues. Losses at the gene ends were 2 bases for V and 7 bases for J; bases not matched to a gene: 6. For the CDR3, the DNA is TGTGCCATCAGTGAGCCGGGACAGGGAATTGAGCAGTACTTC. Translation: CAISEPGQGIEQYF.